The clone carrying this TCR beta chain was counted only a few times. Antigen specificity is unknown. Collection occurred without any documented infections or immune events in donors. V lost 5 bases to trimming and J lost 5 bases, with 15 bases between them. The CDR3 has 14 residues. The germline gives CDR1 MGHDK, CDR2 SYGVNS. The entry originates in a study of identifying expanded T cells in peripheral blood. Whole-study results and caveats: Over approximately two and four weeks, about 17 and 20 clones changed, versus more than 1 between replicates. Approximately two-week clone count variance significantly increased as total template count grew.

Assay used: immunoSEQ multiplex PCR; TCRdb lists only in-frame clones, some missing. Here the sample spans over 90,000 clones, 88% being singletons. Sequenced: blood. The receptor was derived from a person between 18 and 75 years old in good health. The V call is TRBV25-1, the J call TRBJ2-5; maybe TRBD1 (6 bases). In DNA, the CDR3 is TGTGCCAGCAGTCCCCAGGGCCAGGGGGAGACCCAGTACTTC. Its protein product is CASSPQGQGETQYF.